A selection of T cell receptor beta chains follows, all from one sample in a study of shared clonotypes between healthy human individuals. The assay was immunoSEQ multiplex PCR, and TCRdb's table has in-frame clones only and misses some. The table lists some 380,000 clones, about 96% of them singletons. The sample comprised memory CD8+ T cells sorted from blood. These receptors were obtained from a young man in good health. Each CDR3 is given with its conserved first and last residue. Each record gives: D gene, J gene, clone size, V gene, CDR3 length, CDR3 protein, CDR3 DNA. A D gene is named only where the DNA matches it firmly. Expanded clones get a size class; other rows say once, few or many, or leave the size out.

>TRBD2|TRBJ2-2|-|TRBV4-2|17
CASSQGSAGANTGELFF
TGTGCCAGCAGCCAAGGGTCGGCGGGAGCGAACACCGGGGAGCTGTTTTTT
>TRBD1|TRBJ1-4|-|TRBV2|15
CASSEQGGFNEKLFF
TGTGCCAGCAGTGAGCAAGGGGGCTTTAATGAAAAACTGTTTTTT
>-|TRBJ2-5|-|TRBV5-4|14
CASSSGAPQETQYF
TGTGCCAGCAGTTCGGGAGCGCCCCAAGAGACCCAGTACTTC
>-|TRBJ2-7|-|TRBV7-9|14
CASSLGTSSYEQYF
TGTGCCAGCAGCTTAGGGACTTCCTCCTACGAGCAGTACTTC
>TRBD2|TRBJ2-2|-|TRBV5-6|16
CASIPWGGMNTGELFF
TGTGCCAGCATCCCGTGGGGGGGTATGAACACCGGGGAGCTGTTTTTT
>-|TRBJ2-7|-|TRBV28|13
CAGRTAGSYEQYF
TGTGCCGGACGGACAGCGGGTTCCTACGAGCAGTACTTC
>-|TRBJ2-1|once|TRBV5-6|14
CASSLGPAGNEQFF
TGTGCCAGCAGCTTGGGACCCGCCGGGAATGAGCAGTTCTTC
>-|TRBJ1-2|-|TRBV6-5|13
CASSYSGRYGYTF
TGTGCCAGCAGTTACTCGGGAAGATATGGCTACACCTTC
>-|TRBJ2-5|-|TRBV5-4|13
CASRPQAAETQYF
TGTGCCAGCAGACCTCAGGCAGCTGAGACCCAGTACTTC
>-|TRBJ2-3|-|TRBV19|14
CASSIAETPDTQYF
TGTGCCAGTAGTATAGCCGAGACCCCAGATACGCAGTATTTT
>TRBD1|TRBJ2-1|-|TRBV2|16
CASSEYGTGTYNEQFF
TGTGCCAGCAGTGAATACGGGACAGGTACCTACAATGAGCAGTTCTTC
>-|TRBJ2-3|-|TRBV11-1|11
CASSLEGQQYF
TGTGCCAGCAGCCTAGAGGGACAGCAGTATTTT
>TRBD1|TRBJ2-5|-|TRBV10-2|13
CASRDRGQETQYF
TGCGCCAGCAGGGACAGGGGCCAAGAGACCCAGTACTTC
>TRBD2|TRBJ2-1|-|TRBV29-1|16
CSVERGAGPFYNEQFF
TGCAGCGTTGAAAGGGGAGCGGGACCCTTCTACAATGAGCAGTTCTTC
>TRBD2|TRBJ2-5|-|TRBV7-9|17
CASSSPLAGTIQETQYF
TGTGCCAGCAGCTCACCACTAGCGGGGACGATACAAGAGACCCAGTACTTC
>TRBD2|TRBJ2-3|-|TRBV19|14
CASSHSGSTDTQYF
TGTGCCAGTAGCCATAGCGGGAGCACAGATACGCAGTATTTT
>TRBD2|TRBJ2-1|-|TRBV18|14
CASSPGLDYNEQFF
TGTGCCAGCTCACCCGGACTAGACTACAATGAGCAGTTCTTC
>-|TRBJ2-7|-|TRBV18|11
CASSPNYEQYF
TGTGCCAGCTCACCAAACTACGAGCAGTACTTC
>-|TRBJ2-7|-|TRBV14|14
CASSQGHRPYEQYF
TGTGCCAGCAGCCAAGGGCACAGGCCCTACGAGCAGTACTTC
>-|TRBJ1-2|-|TRBV19|14
CASSMVGVDYGYTF
TGTGCCAGTAGTATGGTTGGCGTGGACTATGGCTACACCTTC
>-|TRBJ1-3|-|TRBV6-5|14
CASRAGASGNTIYF
TGTGCCAGCCGTGCAGGGGCCTCTGGAAACACCATATATTTT
>TRBD2|TRBJ2-3|-|TRBV5-4|16
CASSTDRDYPLGTQYF
TGTGCCAGCAGCACCGACCGGGACTACCCTCTGGGTACGCAGTATTTT
>TRBD1|TRBJ2-3|-|TRBV5-1|17
CASSLAPSGGTTDTQYF
TGCGCCAGCAGCTTGGCACCTTCAGGGGGAACCACAGATACGCAGTATTTT
>-|TRBJ2-1|-|TRBV19|15
CASSIFGSSYNEQFF
TGTGCCAGTAGTATTTTCGGTAGCTCTTACAATGAGCAGTTCTTC
>TRBD1|TRBJ1-3|once|TRBV7-9|16
CASSPDRVISGNTIYF
TGTGCCAGCAGCCCAGACAGGGTGATCTCTGGAAACACCATATATTTT
>TRBD2|TRBJ2-2|-|TRBV30|15
CAWSTSGSFAGELFF
TGTGCCTGGAGTACAAGCGGGAGTTTTGCCGGGGAGCTGTTTTTT
>-|TRBJ2-1|-|TRBV18|13
CASSPHRDSLGIF
TGTGCCAGCTCCCCACACCGGGACTCGCTTGGGATCTTC
>-|TRBJ1-5|-|TRBV30|17
CAWSVQGARLGNQPQHF
TGTGCCTGGAGTGTACAAGGGGCGCGACTAGGCAATCAGCCCCAGCATTTT
>TRBD2|TRBJ2-7|-|TRBV7-9|15
CASSRLAGSSYEQYF
TGTGCCAGCAGCCGACTAGCGGGGAGCTCCTACGAGCAGTACTTC
>-|TRBJ2-3|once|TRBV5-1|15
CASSLWGGSTDTQYF
TGCGCCAGCAGCTTGTGGGGCGGGTCCACAGATACGCAGTATTTT
>TRBD1|TRBJ2-7|-|TRBV4-1|13
CASSYDRVREQYF
TGCGCCAGCAGCTACGACAGGGTAAGGGAGCAGTACTTC
>TRBD2|TRBJ2-1|-|TRBV10-1|18
CASSRALAGGSSYNEQFF
TGCGCCAGCAGTCGAGCACTAGCGGGAGGGAGCTCCTACAATGAGCAGTTCTTC
>TRBD2|TRBJ2-7|once|TRBV10-3|14
CAITSGRFDYEQYF
TGTGCCATCACTAGCGGGAGGTTTGACTACGAGCAGTACTTC
>TRBD2|TRBJ2-7|-|TRBV7-9|16
CASRSGTTGRSYEQYF
TGTGCCAGCAGGTCGGGGACTACGGGAAGGTCCTACGAGCAGTACTTC
>TRBD1|TRBJ1-2|-|TRBV19|15
CASSIGTASLYGYTF
TGTGCCAGTAGTATCGGGACAGCAAGCCTCTATGGCTACACCTTC
>TRBD2|TRBJ2-1|-|TRBV28|13
CASSSSGRDEQFF
TGTGCCAGCAGTTCTAGCGGGAGGGATGAGCAGTTCTTC
>-|TRBJ2-1|-|TRBV13|11
CASSPRSEQFF
TGTGCCAGCAGCCCCCGGAGTGAGCAGTTCTTC
>-|TRBJ2-2|once|TRBV18|14
CASSEQGAFGELFF
TGTGCCAGCTCCGAGCAGGGAGCGTTCGGGGAGCTGTTTTTT
>-|TRBJ2-6|-|TRBV6-4|13
CASRQAGANVLTF
TGTGCCAGCAGACAGGCTGGGGCCAACGTCCTGACTTTC
>-|TRBJ1-3|-|TRBV30|15
CAWSLGGGSGNTIYF
TGTGCCTGGAGCCTCGGCGGAGGCTCTGGAAACACCATATATTTT
>-|TRBJ2-7|-|TRBV20-1|11
CSANPGAKQYF
TGCAGTGCGAACCCCGGGGCGAAGCAGTACTTC
>-|TRBJ2-1|-|TRBV19|13
CASTFGDLNEQFF
TGTGCCAGTACTTTCGGGGATCTCAATGAGCAGTTCTTC
>TRBD1|TRBJ1-2|-|TRBV6-5|15
CASSRQGDGVYGYTF
TGTGCCAGCAGCAGACAGGGGGACGGCGTCTATGGCTACACCTTC
>-|TRBJ2-4|-|TRBV27|13
CASRFLGGNIQYF
TGTGCCAGCAGGTTCTTGGGGGGAAACATTCAGTACTTC
>-|TRBJ1-1|-|TRBV7-9|15
CASSPGTGRDTEAFF
TGTGCCAGCAGCCCTGGGACGGGTAGGGACACTGAAGCTTTCTTT
>-|TRBJ2-7|-|TRBV20-1|11
CSAIFRYEQYF
TGCAGTGCTATTTTTCGGTACGAGCAGTACTTC
>-|TRBJ2-7|once|TRBV6-6|13
CASSYGGDYEQYF
TGTGCCAGCAGTTACGGCGGAGACTACGAGCAGTACTTC
>-|TRBJ1-1|-|TRBV11-3|13
CASSRSLNTEAFF
TGTGCCAGCAGCCGCTCCTTGAACACTGAAGCTTTCTTT
>-|TRBJ1-1|once|TRBV27|14
CASSLVRFNTEAFF
TGTGCCAGCAGTTTGGTGAGGTTCAACACTGAAGCTTTCTTT
>TRBD2|TRBJ2-7|-|TRBV30|16
CAWSVGSLAESYEQYF
TGTGCCTGGAGTGTAGGGTCTCTAGCGGAATCCTACGAGCAGTACTTC
>-|TRBJ2-7|-|TRBV30|12
CAWSVWGRGQYF
TGTGCCTGGAGTGTATGGGGGCGGGGGCAGTACTTC
>TRBD2|TRBJ2-4|-|TRBV5-1|18
CASSFGLAGSLAKNIQYF
TGCGCCAGCAGCTTTGGACTAGCGGGGTCCCTAGCCAAAAACATTCAGTACTTC